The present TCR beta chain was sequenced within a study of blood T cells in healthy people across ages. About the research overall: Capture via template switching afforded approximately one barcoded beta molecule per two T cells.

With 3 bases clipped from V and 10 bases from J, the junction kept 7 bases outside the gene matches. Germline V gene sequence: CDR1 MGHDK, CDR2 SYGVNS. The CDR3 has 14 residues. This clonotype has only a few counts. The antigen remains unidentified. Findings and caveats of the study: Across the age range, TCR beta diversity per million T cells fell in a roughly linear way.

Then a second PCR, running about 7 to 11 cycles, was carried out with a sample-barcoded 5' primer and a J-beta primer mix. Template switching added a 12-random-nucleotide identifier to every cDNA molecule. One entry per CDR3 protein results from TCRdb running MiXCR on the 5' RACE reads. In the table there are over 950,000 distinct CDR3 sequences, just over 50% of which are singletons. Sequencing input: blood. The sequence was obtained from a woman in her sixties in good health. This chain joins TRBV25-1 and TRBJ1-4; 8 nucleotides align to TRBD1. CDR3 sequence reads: CASSDRTGLGKLFF. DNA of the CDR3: TGTGCCAGCAGTGACCGGACAGGGTTAGGAAAACTGTTTTTT.